The 27 T cell receptor beta chains presented below share a single source sample, sequenced in a study of cytomegalovirus exposure and HLA in healthy donors. The PCR made use of 60 Vbeta and 13 Jbeta primers. Data came from immunoSEQ multiplex PCR; TCRdb stores just in-frame clones and leaves some out. The repertoire holds about 110,000 clones, with around 77% as singletons. Sequenced: PBMCs. Receptors originate from a woman younger than 45 in good health and CMV-seropositive.

The DNA for the CDR3 is TGTGCCAGTAGGACGGGGGGGTACACCGGGGAGCTGTTTTTT. This codes for CASRTGGYTGELFF. The chain combines TRBV19 with TRBJ2-2; the match to TRBD2 covers 8 bases. The germline V gene has CDR1 LNHDA and CDR2 SQIVND (reference sequence). The CDR3 covers 14 residues. Losses at the gene ends were 6 bases for V and 3 bases for J; bases not matched to a gene: 3. Filled out from reference TRBV19 and TRBJ2-2, the complete variable domain reads DGGITQSPKYLFRKEGQNVTLSCEQNLNHDAMYWYRQDPGQGLRLIYYSQIVNDFQKGDIAEGYSVSREKKESFPLTVTSAQKNPTAFYLCASRTGGYTGELFFGEGSRLTVL.

The V and J genes are TRBV19 and TRBJ2-5; TRBD2 is a possible D gene (6 bases). Per the germline V gene, CDR1 is LNHDA and CDR2 is SQIVND (reference sequence). The V and J ends lost 7 bases and 1 base respectively, with 10 bases between them. The CDR3 has 13 residues. CDR3 protein: CASTGLAQETQYF. In DNA form, the CDR3 reads TGTGCCAGTACGGGACTCGCCCAAGAGACCCAGTACTTC.

The rearrangement uses TRBV5-6 and TRBJ1-3; D ambiguous. The germline gives CDR1 SGHDT, CDR2 YYEEEE. V was cut by 0 bases and J by 4 bases, with 8 bases left in between. The CDR3 covers 14 residues. CDR3 amino acids: CASSLAREGNTIYF. CDR3 DNA: TGTGCCAGCAGCTTGGCCCGGGAAGGAAACACCATATATTTT.

The rearrangement links TRBV21-1 to TRBJ1-2; the table calls TRBD1, which could not be checked here. TRBV21-1 is noted as a pseudogene. CDR3 size: 13 residues. The DNA for the CDR3 is TGTGCCAGCAGCAAACCCCCAGGGGGTGGCTACACCTTC. Protein sequence: CASSKPPGGGYTF.

With respect to this clone: The same CDR3 arises from other DNA sequences in this sample as well. The chain has TRBV5-5 and TRBJ1-4, with D hard to call. CDR1 SGHKS and CDR2 YYEKEE come from the germline V gene (reference sequence). Trimming shortened V by 5 bases and J by 3 bases, and 11 bases separated the two germline ends. This CDR3 has 14 residues. CDR3 DNA sequence: TGTGCCAGCAGTTTCGACCGGGCTAATGAAAAACTGTTTTTT. Protein sequence: CASSFDRANEKLFF. Full variable domain (outside the CDR3, taken from reference TRBV5-5 and TRBJ1-4): DAGVTQSPTHLIKTRGQQVTLRCSPISGHKSVSWYQQVLGQGPQFIFQYYEKEERGRGNFPDRFSARQFPNYSSELNVNALLLGDSALYLCASSFDRANEKLFFGSGTQLSVL.

CDR3 loop: CASSPFFGGSYNEQFF. The CDR3 DNA is TGTGCCAGCTCACCGTTCTTCGGCGGATCCTACAATGAGCAGTTCTTC. The chain recombines TRBV18 with TRBJ2-1; D is unclear. The V gene lost 3 bases and the J gene lost 1 base, with 13 bases spanning the gap. Germline V lookup: CDR1 KGHSH, CDR2 LQKENI. This CDR3 has 16 residues.

The V and J genes are TRBV9 and TRBJ2-5; possibly TRBD1 for D (5 bases). The CDR3 is made up of 14 amino acids. CDR1 and CDR2 (germline): SGDLS, YYNGEE. V shed 4 bases and J shed 0 bases, with 10 bases lying between them. The CDR3 region is CASSKGADQETQYF. The CDR3 coding sequence is TGTGCCAGCAGCAAAGGGGCGGACCAAGAGACCCAGTACTTC.

The chain employs TRBV2 and TRBJ1-2; 9 bases are a match to TRBD1. Germline CDR1 is SNHLY and CDR2 is FYNNEI. The CDR3 spans 15 residues. The trim removed 6 bases at V and 8 bases at J, leaving 13 bases unmatched. The DNA for the CDR3 is TGTGCCAGCAGGGGAATACAGGGGGCTCTTCAAGGCTACACCTTC. Amino acids: CASRGIQGALQGYTF.

The chain is built from TRBV4-1 and TRBJ1-5; perhaps TRBD1 as D (5 bases). Trimming stripped 1 base from V and 5 bases from J, with 12 bases between. Germline values: CDR1 MGHRA, CDR2 YSYEKL. There are 15 residues in the CDR3. The DNA for the CDR3 is TGCGCCAGCAGCCAAGCCGGGCAGGGCGATCAGCCCCAGCATTTT. It translates to CASSQAGQGDQPQHF.

The rearrangement uses TRBV13 and TRBJ2-5; no clear D. The J call is uncertain, as TRBJ2-7 better fits the DNA end. The CDR3 covers 13 residues. Per the germline V gene, CDR1 is PRHDT and CDR2 is FYEKMQ (reference sequence). CDR3 DNA: TGTGCCAGCAGCTCTACCCGCTCCTACGAGCAGTACTTC. Translated, it gives CASSSTRSYEQYF.

The genes are TRBV6-4 and TRBJ2-1; D is uncertain. Germline CDR1 is MRHNA and CDR2 is SNTAGT. The V gene lost 0 bases and the J gene lost 1 base, with 13 bases spanning the gap. The CDR3 runs 17 residues. CDR3 sequence (DNA): TGTGCCAGCAGTGACTCGAAACGGCTAGGATCCTACAATGAGCAGTTCTTC. Its translation is CASSDSKRLGSYNEQFF.

This clone came up a few times. This chain links TRBV11-2 with TRBJ1-2; D gene ambiguous. V lost 5 bases, J lost 7 bases, and 14 bases lay in between. Germline V gene lookup returns CDR1 SGHAT and CDR2 FQNNGV. This CDR3 contains 13 residues. The CDR3, as DNA: TGTGCCAGCAGCATACCTTGGGGAGGTGGCTACACCTTC. It yields the protein CASSIPWGGGYTF.

The chain combines TRBV19 with TRBJ2-7, with 9 bases matching TRBD1. Germline lookup yields CDR1 LNHDA and CDR2 SQIVND (reference sequence). CDR3 size: 14 residues. With V trimmed by 8 bases and J by 0 bases, 5 bases remained unmatched. DNA for the CDR3: TGTGCCAGTCGGCCGGGACAGGGCTCCTACGAGCAGTACTTC. This sequence encodes CASRPGQGSYEQYF.

The table lists this clone with a few counts. The rearrangement joins TRBV6-1 to TRBJ1-1; no reliable D call. The CDR3 is 13 residues long. The germline CDR1 and CDR2 sequences are MNHNS and SASEGT. Trimming left V 6 bases short and J 1 base short, with 9 bases between. For the CDR3, the DNA is TGTGCCAGCAGCCTAGCAGGGAACACTGAAGCTTTCTTT. Translated, it gives CASSLAGNTEAFF.

This sequence joins TRBV10-3 and TRBJ1-5; D gene unclear. Trimming pared 6 bases from V and 2 bases from J, leaving 11 bases between. The germline CDR1 and CDR2 sequences are ENHRY and SYGVKD. The CDR3 runs to 14 residues. The chain's CDR3 is CAIRDDTGNQPQHF. The DNA of the CDR3 is TGTGCCATCAGGGATGACACGGGCAATCAGCCCCAGCATTTT.

In nucleotides, the CDR3 is TGCGCCAGCAGTAGGAACGCGGCCTCTGGAAACACCATATATTTT. Residues: CASSRNAASGNTIYF. V and J are TRBV5-1 and TRBJ1-3; D is unclear. The CDR3 runs to 15 residues. CDR1 is SGHRS and CDR2 is YFSETQ in the germline V gene. V gave up 5 bases and J gave up 0 bases, with 12 bases separating them.

As DNA, the CDR3 is TGTGCCAGCAGCTTAGGACTAGCGGGGGGGTCTGAGCAGTTCTTC. Encoded protein: CASSLGLAGGSEQFF. The chain uses TRBV7-2 and TRBJ2-1, with TRBD2 matching over 14 bases. Germline values: CDR1 SGHTA, CDR2 FQGNSA. This CDR3 is built from 15 residues. The V gene end was trimmed by 1 base and the J gene end by 9 bases; junction bases not matched to a gene: 2.

This chain uses TRBV11-3 with TRBJ2-7; the match to TRBD2 covers 13 bases. Unmatched junction bases numbered 10, after V lost 3 bases and J lost 5 bases. Germline V gene data show CDR1 as SGHNT and CDR2 as YENEEA. This CDR3 spans 17 amino acids. The CDR3 region has the DNA TGTGCCAGCAGCTTTACTAGCGGGAGGGCCTCCCCGAACGAGCAGTACTTC. Encoded protein: CASSFTSGRASPNEQYF.

This chain uses TRBV7-3 with TRBJ2-2; 7 bases are a match to TRBD2. The CDR3 consists of 16 residues. V shed 1 base, J shed 4 bases, and the junction held 6 bases outside the gene matches. Germline V gene sequence: CDR1 SGHTA, CDR2 FQGTGA. CDR3 DNA sequence: TGTGCCAGCAGCTTAAGGTGGAGCGGGACCACCGGGGAGCTGTTTTTT. Protein product: CASSLRWSGTTGELFF.

This clone came up once. Its ends do not fully match the called genes, so a read error is possible. The chain links TRBV6-1 to TRBJ1-2; D unclear. CDR3 length: 11 residues. Germline CDR1 and CDR2: MNHNS and SASEGT. Written as DNA, the CDR3 is TGTGCCAGCAGTGAATCCCGGGCGGGGATCTTC. This gives the protein CASSESRAGIF.

This clone has only one observation. The chain joins TRBV6-5 to TRBJ1-2; D may be TRBD1 (5 bases). The V and J ends lost 7 bases and 3 bases respectively, with 15 bases between them. Germline V CDR1 and CDR2: MNHEY, SVGAGI. The CDR3 sequence is 14 residues long. The CDR3 DNA reads as TGTGCCAGCAACTCGGGGGGGGGAGACTATGGCTACACCTTC. This translates into CASNSGGGDYGYTF.

The chain has TRBV5-6 and TRBJ1-1, with unresolved D. Trimming took 2 bases from V and 4 from J, leaving 18 bases between them. From germline, CDR1 is SGHDT and CDR2 YYEEEE. The CDR3 runs to 16 residues. Here the CDR3 DNA reads TGTGCCAGCAGCTTCGCGTGGGGAGGGCCGGGCACTGAAGCTTTCTTT. It encodes CASSFAWGGPGTEAFF.

The chain joins TRBV10-3 to TRBJ2-1; 9 bases match TRBD2. CDR1 and CDR2 from the germline V gene are ENHRY and SYGVKD. J was trimmed by 5 bases and V by 3 bases; bases with no gene match: 11. The CDR3 contains 17 residues. The CDR3 region is CAISESTLAGVNNEQFF. As DNA, the CDR3 is TGTGCCATCAGTGAATCGACCTTAGCGGGAGTCAACAATGAGCAGTTCTTC.

Only a few counts were recorded for this clone. This chain links TRBV9 with TRBJ2-5; 10 nucleotides line up with TRBD2. Per the germline V gene, CDR1 is SGDLS and CDR2 is YYNGEE. The CDR3 loop spans 16 amino acids. V trimming: 3 bases; J trimming: 2 bases; junction bases outside the gene matches: 7. The CDR3 region has the DNA TGTGCCAGCAGCGGGGTAGCGGGGGGCCAACAAGAGACCCAGTACTTC. This encodes CASSGVAGGQQETQYF.

J is TRBJ2-5 and V is TRBV10-3, with 10 bases that match TRBD1. Per the germline V gene, CDR1 is ENHRY and CDR2 is SYGVKD. CDR3 length: 15 residues. Trimming at V came to 6 bases and at J to 1 base, leaving 5 bases not matched to a gene. The CDR3 DNA sequence: TGTGCCATCAGGACGGACAGGGGGGGCCAAGAGACCCAGTACTTC. Translation gives CAIRTDRGGQETQYF.

V usage is TRBV2 and J usage is TRBJ1-5; D is possibly TRBD1 (6 bases). V lost 6 bases, J lost 4 bases, and 10 bases lay in between. CDR1 and CDR2 (germline): SNHLY, FYNNEI. The CDR3 loop spans 13 amino acids. CDR3 protein: CASSGTTNQPQHF. CDR3 DNA sequence: TGTGCCAGCAGCGGGACAACTAATCAGCCCCAGCATTTT.

CDR3 sequence (DNA): TGTGCCAGCAGTTTATCCACTGGGACACGCGGAAACACCATATATTTT. Residues: CASSLSTGTRGNTIYF. V usage is TRBV27 and J usage is TRBJ1-3, with D possibly being TRBD1 (6 bases). Trimming took 0 bases from V and 4 from J, leaving 13 bases between them. CDR1 is MNHEY and CDR2 is SMNVEV in the germline V gene (reference sequence). The CDR3 has 16 residues.